The TCR beta chain under discussion was sequenced for a study of cytomegalovirus exposure and HLA in healthy donors. Nominal health characterized the donors when sampled, though unrecorded immune exposures were likely. Study outcomes and limitations: More clonal expansion characterized HLA-associated TCR beta chains than equally common others in a later analysis. In a later analysis, at a false discovery rate of 0.05, under 20,000 TCR beta sequences were associated with HLA alleles. Apart from CMV serostatus, no immune exposure information was available.

CDR1 and CDR2 from the germline V gene are SGDLS and YYNGEE. Trimming stripped 4 bases from V and 5 bases from J, with 9 bases between. This CDR3 has 13 residues. This clone was found many times. The antigen is undetermined. The study ran its PCR with 60 Vbeta and 13 Jbeta primers. The data were produced by immunoSEQ multiplex PCR, yet TCRdb's version contains in-frame clones alone and is incomplete. The table has approximately 170,000 clones, almost 75% seen once. The clonotype comes from a woman younger than 35 in good health and CMV-seropositive. The sequencing sample was made of PBMCs. V and J are TRBV9 and TRBJ2-2, with unresolved D. CDR3 bases: TGTGCCAGCAGCCCTCAGATTACCGGGGAGCTGTTTTTT. Translated: CASSPQITGELFF.